This T cell receptor (beta chain) is from a study of siplizumab effects on memory and regulatory T cells. Across the study: Reactions of mixed lymphocytes were paired, with siplizumab at about 1 ug/mL or without drug.

The table lists this clone with a few counts. The target antigen is unknown. The authors cocultured the mixed lymphocyte reaction cells at 37 degrees C for about six days. The CDR3 extends over 15 amino acids. V lost 5 bases, J lost 0 bases, and 13 bases lay in between. CDR1 MNHEY and CDR2 SVGAGI come from the germline V gene. Clones were sequenced by immunoSEQ multiplex PCR, and TCRdb holds only the in-frame ones, with some missing. The sample lists roughly 18,000 clones, under 55% occurring once. The study's findings and limits: To unstimulated subsets, only a minor fraction of alloreactive clones could be mapped. Most proliferating CD4+ or CD8+ clones, roughly 80-97%, had no naive or memory assignment. Naive T cells seemed more diverse than memory cells and seemed major alloresponse contributors.

Source material: CFSE-low (dividing) CD4+ T cells sorted from an allogeneic mixed lymphocyte reaction. V is TRBV6-5 and J is TRBJ1-2; a possible D gene is TRBD1 (5 bases). The receptor comes from a human donor in good health; the cells came from an allogeneic mixed lymphocyte reaction. DNA of the CDR3: TGTGCCAGCAGTGCCCGGGACGCCTCTAACTATGGCTACACCTTC. This translates into CASSARDASNYGYTF.